This entry is about one TCR beta chain. Its antigen is not known. MiXCR, run by TCRdb on the 5' RACE reads, gives a single entry per CDR3 protein. The table records fewer than 750,000 distinct CDR3 sequences, 15% to 20% of them present only once. Trimming shortened V by 6 bases and J by 9 bases, and 32 bases separated the two germline ends. Germline CDR1 reads SQVTM; CDR2 reads ANQGSEA. This CDR3 is 17 amino acids long. These data are taken from a study of CD8 T cells in ankylosing spondylitis. Overall study findings and caveats: Characteristic of ankylosing spondylitis blood, it appeared, was a TCR beta motif comprising about eight highly homologous variants.

What was sequenced was blood, either unsorted or a sorted T cell fraction (not recorded which). The clonotype originates from a male donor with ankylosing spondylitis. The genes are TRBV29-1 and TRBJ1-1; a possible D gene is TRBD1 (5 bases). The CDR3 loop reads CSVRGGEEGLIVTQAFF. DNA for the CDR3: TGCAGCGTACGCGGAGGGGAGGAAGGCCTAATCGTCACCCAAGCTTTCTTT.